This is a list of T cell receptor beta chains from one sample in a study of shared clonotypes between healthy human individuals. The data were produced by immunoSEQ multiplex PCR, yet TCRdb's version contains in-frame clones alone and is incomplete. The sample shows around 1.1 million clones, around 78% of them seen only once. Input material: memory CD4+ T cells from PBMCs. Receptor source: a man aged 18 to 30 in good health. Some clones in this sample may be carry-over from other donors' samples. Both conserved end residues are part of each CDR3. Each record gives: J gene, clone size, V gene, D gene, CDR3 protein, CDR3 DNA. A D gene is named only where the DNA matches it firmly. For some rows the clone size is stated as once, few or many, or as a class when expanded; others skip it.

>TRBJ2-1|-|TRBV5-1|-
CASSFAVTSSYNEQFF
TGCGCCAGCAGCTTTGCAGTAACTAGCTCCTACAATGAGCAGTTCTTC
>TRBJ2-3|-|TRBV10-1|TRBD2
CASSVTSGNGDTQYF
TGCGCCAGCAGCGTGACTAGCGGGAACGGTGATACGCAGTATTTT
>TRBJ1-2|-|TRBV7-9|-
CASSLGQNNHYGYTF
TGTGCCAGCAGCTTAGGACAGAATAACCACTATGGCTACACCTTC
>TRBJ2-7|once|TRBV7-2|TRBD2
CASSLSLAGGEQYF
TGTGCCAGCAGCTTAAGCCTAGCGGGAGGGGAGCAGTACTTC
>TRBJ2-1|many|TRBV7-9|TRBD2
CASSFGGRGNEQFF
TGTGCCAGCAGCTTCGGAGGGAGGGGCAATGAGCAGTTCTTC
>TRBJ1-2|-|TRBV11-1|-
CASSPDKNYGYTF
TGTGCCAGCAGCCCCGACAAGAACTATGGCTACACCTTC
>TRBJ2-5|-|TRBV7-9|TRBD2
CASSPPGLAALPGETQYF
TGTGCCAGCAGTCCCCCGGGGCTAGCGGCACTCCCCGGAGAGACCCAGTACTTC
>TRBJ2-5|few|TRBV4-2|TRBD2
CASSEGLAGGRETQYF
TGTGCCAGTTCAGAGGGCCTAGCGGGAGGAAGAGAGACCCAGTACTTC
>TRBJ1-5|-|TRBV6-1|-
CASSEAFGNQPQHF
TGTGCCAGCAGTGAAGCATTCGGGAATCAGCCCCAGCATTTT
>TRBJ2-7|-|TRBV4-1|-
CASSQPTSRDYEQYF
TGCGCCAGCAGCCAGCCCACTAGCCGGGACTACGAGCAGTACTTC
>TRBJ2-5|-|TRBV29-1|TRBD1
CSVGEDRAETQYF
TGCAGCGTTGGAGAGGACAGGGCAGAGACCCAGTACTTC
>TRBJ2-5|-|TRBV6-1|-
CASTRQIQETQYF
TGTGCCAGCACCCGACAGATCCAAGAGACCCAGTACTTC
>TRBJ1-2|few|TRBV6-5|-
CASSTGIIGGYTF
TGTGCCAGCAGCACGGGAATCATCGGGGGCTACACCTTC
>TRBJ2-3|-|TRBV6-6|-
CASTPSGADTQYF
TGTGCCAGCACACCTTCGGGGGCAGATACGCAGTATTTT
>TRBJ1-1|-|TRBV7-2|TRBD1
CASSLDRGNTEAFF
TGTGCCAGCAGCTTGGACAGGGGGAACACTGAAGCTTTCTTT
>TRBJ2-1|-|TRBV27|TRBD1
CASRGQGAQKVNEQFF
TGTGCCAGCAGGGGACAGGGGGCGCAGAAGGTCAATGAGCAGTTCTTC
>TRBJ2-5|-|TRBV28|-
CASQSPRRMGTQYF
TGTGCCAGCCAATCCCCCCGACGTATGGGGACCCAGTACTTC
>TRBJ2-7|-|TRBV7-3|TRBD2
CASSLTGTSGYEQYF
TGTGCCAGCAGCTTAACAGGGACTAGCGGGTACGAGCAGTACTTC
>TRBJ1-2|-|TRBV19|-
CASSISGLANYGYTF
TGTGCCAGTAGTATTAGCGGGCTAGCTAACTATGGCTACACCTTC
>TRBJ1-4|-|TRBV30|-
CAWSVWTGPRGEKLFF
TGTGCCTGGAGTGTATGGACGGGACCCCGGGGGGAAAAACTGTTTTTT
>TRBJ1-1|-|TRBV27|TRBD1
CASSSRRGGSEAFF
TGTGCCAGCAGTTCTCGTCGAGGGGGCTCTGAAGCTTTCTTT